The entry that follows covers one T cell receptor (beta chain) sequence. Its antigen is as yet unknown. Individual cDNA molecules carried attached unique molecular identifiers. A single record per CDR3 protein comes from TCRdb applying MiXCR to the 5' RACE reads. The table includes tens of thousands of distinct CDR3 sequences, 10% to 15% detected once. This sample was taken from a study of early T cells in non-severe SARS-CoV-2 infection. Study information: Sequenced bulk RNA came from whole blood that was unsorted, and chains were unpaired.

Points from the study as a whole: Anti-spike CD8 responses were favored in VDJdb matching, and private and CD4 specificities were missed.

The sequence derives from an adult who was a healthcare worker with PCR-confirmed SARS-CoV-2 infection or an uninfected control (not recorded which). Specimen: whole blood, collected at baseline.

CDR3 DNA sequence: TGCAGCGCCCTGATTTACGGGGAGCTGTTTTTT. Its protein product is CSALIYGELFF. The chain has TRBV29-1 and TRBJ2-2; no definite D call. Per germline, CDR1 SQVTM and CDR2 ANQGSEA. V lost 7 bases to trimming and J lost 7 bases, with 10 bases between them. There are 11 residues in the CDR3.